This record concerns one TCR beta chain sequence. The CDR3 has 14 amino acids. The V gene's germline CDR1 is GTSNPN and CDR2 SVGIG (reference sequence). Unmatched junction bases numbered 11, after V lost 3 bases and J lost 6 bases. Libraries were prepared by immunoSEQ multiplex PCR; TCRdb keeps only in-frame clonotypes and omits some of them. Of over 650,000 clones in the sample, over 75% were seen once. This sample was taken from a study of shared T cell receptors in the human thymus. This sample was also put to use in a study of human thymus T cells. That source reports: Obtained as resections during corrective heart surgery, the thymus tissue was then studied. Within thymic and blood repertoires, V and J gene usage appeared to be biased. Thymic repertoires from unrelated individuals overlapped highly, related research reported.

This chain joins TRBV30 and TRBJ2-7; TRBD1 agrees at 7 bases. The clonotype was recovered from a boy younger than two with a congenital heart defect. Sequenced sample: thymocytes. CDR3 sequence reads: CAWSPDRLRCEQYF. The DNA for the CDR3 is TGTGCCTGGAGCCCGGACAGGCTAAGGTGCGAGCAGTACTTC.